This entry concerns a single TCR beta chain. This clonotype was seen many times. Its antigen is unknown. Base quality data are lacking; no much larger clone is found one base away. Inclusive of the bounding cysteine and phenylalanine, the CDR3 is 17 residues long. CDR3 DNA is the only sequence kept; it has 51 bases, read in frame from the first base. V is cut by 0 bases and J by 2 bases, and the space between the germline ends is 17 bases. Taken from the germline V gene, the CDR1 and CDR2 loops are SGHDT and YYEEEE. In light of the paper, this sample's time point label describes: persistent/refractory GD, antithyroid drugs over 5 years with positive TRAb. RNA was extracted from PBMCs in TRIzol for both TCR sequencing and RNA sequencing. The diagnosis of Graves' disease followed American Thyroid Association guidelines. Recruitment of patients was carried out at an endocrinology department in Xi'an, China. Each patient gave 8.5 to 9.5 milliliters of peripheral blood, collected in an EDTA anticoagulant tube. PBMCs were isolated by Ficoll Paque Plus density gradient separation without further T cell sorting. An Agilent 2100 Bioanalyzer and agarose gel were used to check RNA quality, and a NanoDrop 2000 was used to measure RNA concentration.

These data are taken from a study of regulatory T cells in long-lasting Graves disease (dated by TCRdb to the early 2020s). As for the study more broadly: To count as having persistent Graves' disease, a patient had to have received antithyroid drug treatment for over 5 years with TSH receptor autoantibodies remaining persistently positive. This study used TCR sequencing and RNA sequencing of peripheral blood to compare persistent Graves' disease patients against newly diagnosed Graves' disease patients. The study was conducted in China and was registered as a clinical trial. A total of 33 samples underwent TCR sequencing, from roughly 13 patients with persistent Graves' disease and some 20 patients with newly diagnosed Graves' disease. Antithyroid drugs had been taken for approximately 10 years on average by persistent Graves' disease patients in the clinical cohort.

What the research found in general, with its limitations: The authors acknowledged the small sample size as a limitation that may reduce accuracy. Compared with newly diagnosed patients, patients with persistent Graves' disease had lower TCR Shannon entropy and fewer highly expanded clones, which suggests clonal expansion. The study examined only peripheral blood because the primary lesion, thyroid tissue, could not be accessed. Sequencing and analysis were restricted to the TCR beta chain. Persistent disease showed preferential use of TRBV28, TRBJ1-2 and TRBJ2-5, whereas newly diagnosed disease favored TRBV20-1 and TRBJ2-1. Persistent patients shared more public clonotypes among themselves (2,741) than newly diagnosed patients did (roughly 920).

The library was made by multiplex PCR. Instrument on record: Illumina HiSeq 4000. TCR beta libraries were built with iRepertoire HTBI primers and Arm-PCR amplification of CDR3 regions. Before sequencing, the PCR products went through gel purification. Under the source paper's analysis protocol: Gene usage analysis of CDR3 amino acid clonotypes used the approximately 62 TRBV and 12 to 15 TRBJ segments found across samples. Filtered high-quality paired reads were merged into contigs using COPE and FqMerger. BLAST was used to align contigs to the IMGT TRBV, TRBD and TRBJ reference genes, and CDR3 was defined following IMGT. Clonotypes above 0.1% frequency were classified as highly expanded clones. Shannon entropy was used to measure repertoire diversity, and the Gini coefficient was used to measure V-J evenness. Clonotypes shared by more than one individual were considered public. TCRdb ran its own pipeline on the public reads, namely fastp trimming at Q25 and MiXCR clone calling, and kept in-frame beta chains. Each entry is one CDR3 protein sequence, shown with its most common DNA and genes. The V and J calls were not made by the authors but by TCRdb's processing. The sample table records roughly 490,000 distinct CDR3 sequences; 20% to 25% of these occur just once. The biggest ten clones account for around 13% of the sample.

The origin of this receptor is a female donor with Graves disease. The V and J genes are TRBV5-6 and TRBJ2-5, and the D gene may be TRBD1, 5 bases matching. The sequencing used peripheral blood mononuclear cells (PBMCs), collected when the disease was refractory, from a patient treated with antithyroid drugs. Here the CDR3 is given as CASSLERLVAGQETQYF. In nucleotide form, the sequence is TGTGCCAGCAGCTTGGAGCGTCTGGTCGCAGGGCAAGAGACCCAGTACTTC.